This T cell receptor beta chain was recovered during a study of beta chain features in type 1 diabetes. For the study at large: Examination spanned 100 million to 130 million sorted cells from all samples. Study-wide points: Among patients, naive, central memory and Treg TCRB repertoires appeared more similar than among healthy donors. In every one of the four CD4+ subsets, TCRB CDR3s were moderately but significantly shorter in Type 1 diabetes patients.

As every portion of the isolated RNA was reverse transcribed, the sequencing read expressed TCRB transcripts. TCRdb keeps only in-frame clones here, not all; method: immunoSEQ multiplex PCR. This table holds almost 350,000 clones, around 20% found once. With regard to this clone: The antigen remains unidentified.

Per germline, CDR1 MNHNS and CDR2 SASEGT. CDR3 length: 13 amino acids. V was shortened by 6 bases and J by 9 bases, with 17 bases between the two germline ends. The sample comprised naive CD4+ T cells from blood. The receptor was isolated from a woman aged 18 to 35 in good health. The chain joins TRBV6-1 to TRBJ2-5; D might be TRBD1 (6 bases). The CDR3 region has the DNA TGTGCCAGCAGAGGGCCGGGGTCAGGGGCCCAGTACTTC. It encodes CASRGPGSGAQYF.